The 27 T cell receptor beta chains presented below share a single source sample, sequenced in a study of T cell responses to AZD1222 COVID-19 vaccine. Produced via immunoSEQ multiplex PCR; TCRdb's table is partial and in-frame only. The table has 90,000 to 130,000 clones, about 80% seen once. The source material was peripheral blood, sampled on day 0 of AZD1222 vaccination. These receptors originate from an adult in good health.

This clone was observed a single time. The chain combines TRBV7-2 with TRBJ1-6, with 7 bases matching TRBD1. Per the germline V gene, CDR1 is SGHTA and CDR2 is FQGNSA. This CDR3 is 15 amino acids long. V trimming: 4 bases; J trimming: 8 bases; junction bases outside the gene matches: 8. CDR3 loop: CASSSGQARYSPLHF. The CDR3 bases are TGTGCCAGCAGCTCCGGACAGGCGAGGTATTCACCCCTCCACTTT.

The genes are TRBV7-6 and TRBJ2-5; TRBD2 agrees at 10 bases. The V gene's germline CDR1 is SGHVS and CDR2 FNYEAQ. V lost 1 base, J lost 1 base, and 3 bases stayed unmatched. The CDR3 is 16 residues long. CDR3 in DNA: TGTGCCAGCAGCTTAGTGGAGCGGGAGGGCCAAGAGACCCAGTACTTC. Translating gives CASSLVEREGQETQYF. The full variable domain, completed using reference TRBV7-6 and TRBJ2-5, is GAGVSQSPRYKVTKRGQDVALRCDPISGHVSLYWYRQALGQGPEFLTYFNYEAQQDKSGLPNDRFSAERPEGSISTLTIQRTEQRDSAMYRCASSLVEREGQETQYFGPGTRLLVL.

The chain joins TRBV19 to TRBJ1-5; D remains ambiguous. The CDR3 spans 15 residues. The V gene's germline CDR1 is LNHDA and CDR2 SQIVND (reference sequence). V lost 5 bases and J 3 bases, leaving 14 bases between the germline ends. The CDR3 here is CASSPPFAYNQPQHF. The CDR3 DNA sequence: TGTGCCAGTAGTCCTCCTTTCGCCTACAATCAGCCCCAGCATTTT.

This chain uses TRBV2 with TRBJ2-2, with 7 bases fitting TRBD1. J was trimmed by 5 bases and V by 6 bases; bases with no gene match: 9. The CDR3 is made up of 15 amino acids. Germline V gene sequence: CDR1 SNHLY, CDR2 FYNNEI. The DNA of the CDR3 is TGTGCCAGCAGGACTTTCAGGGGGAGAACCGGGGAGCTGTTTTTT. Translation gives CASRTFRGRTGELFF.

The chain joins TRBV19 to TRBJ2-1; the D is unclear. CDR1 and CDR2 (germline): LNHDA, SQIVND (reference sequence). The CDR3 runs to 14 residues. V was cut by 6 bases and J by 3 bases, with 12 bases left in between. The CDR3: CASSPGKNYNEQFF. The CDR3 region has the DNA TGTGCCAGTAGCCCGGGTAAAAACTACAATGAGCAGTTCTTC.

The chain uses TRBV7-6 and TRBJ2-1; 11 nucleotides agree with TRBD2. The germline V gene has CDR1 SGHVS and CDR2 FNYEAQ. The CDR3 contains 15 residues. V was clipped by 3 bases and J by 4 bases; unmatched bases: 2. In nucleotides, the CDR3 is TGTGCCAGCAGCTTGAGACTAGCGGGGTACAATGAGCAGTTCTTC. Protein product: CASSLRLAGYNEQFF.

The chain carries TRBV2 and TRBJ1-2; 8 nucleotides match TRBD1. Germline lookup yields CDR1 SNHLY and CDR2 FYNNEI. This CDR3 region has 15 residues. The ends lost 5 bases at V and 1 base at J; junction bases unmatched: 6. CDR3 nucleotide sequence: TGTGCCAGCAGTTGGACAGGGTCTCATAACTATGGCTACACCTTC. Protein product: CASSWTGSHNYGYTF.

This clone showed up just once. The junction and the germline gene differ at one end; a read error may be behind it. This rearrangement joins TRBV5-8 to TRBJ2-1; D assignment may be TRBD1 or TRBD2 (5 bases each). The CDR3 loop spans 15 amino acids. Per the germline V gene, CDR1 is SGHTS and CDR2 is YDEGEE. The CDR3 protein is CASGLGLAADNEQFF. The CDR3 bases are TGTGCCAGCGGCTTGGGGCTAGCCGCCGACAATGAGCAGTTCTTC.

J is TRBJ1-1 and V is TRBV10-3, with D uncertain. Deletions cut 3 bases from V and 1 base from J, with 12 bases between. CDR1 and CDR2 (germline): ENHRY, SYGVKD. This CDR3 spans 15 amino acids. As DNA, the CDR3 is TGTGCCATCAGTGACCTTCAACGAAAGAACACTGAAGCTTTCTTT. Translating gives CAISDLQRKNTEAFF.

The chain uses TRBV28 and TRBJ1-6, with 7 bases aligning to TRBD1. The ends lost 2 bases at V and 7 bases at J; junction bases unmatched: 8. The CDR3 has 16 residues. From germline, CDR1 is MDHEN and CDR2 SYDVKM. CDR3 DNA: TGTGCCAGCAGTTTACTTCCGGGACAGTTCAATTCACCCCTCCACTTT. Encoded protein: CASSLLPGQFNSPLHF.

The chain joins TRBV7-8 to TRBJ1-1; the D gene is possibly TRBD1 (5 bases). Looked up from germline, CDR1 is SGHVS and CDR2 is FQNEAQ. V was trimmed by 10 bases and J by 2 bases, leaving 17 bases between them. This CDR3 has 14 residues. CDR3 sequence: CATGRQTVNTEAFF. CDR3 coding DNA: TGTGCCACCGGACGACAGACGGTTAACACTGAAGCTTTCTTT.

The chain uses TRBV19 and TRBJ2-7; the D gene is possibly TRBD2 (6 bases). The CDR3 contains 16 residues. V lost 6 bases and J 2 bases, leaving 20 bases between the germline ends. Looked up from germline, CDR1 is LNHDA and CDR2 is SQIVND (reference sequence). The CDR3 region has the DNA TGTGCCAGTAGGGGCCATTCGGCTAGCGAGGCCTACGAGCAGTACTTC. Amino acid sequence: CASRGHSASEAYEQYF.

This clone was recorded once. The chain joins TRBV3-1 (or the pseudogene TRBV3-2) to TRBJ2-5; 13 positions match TRBD2. The J segment lost 5 bases and the V segment lost 0 bases, leaving 6 bases of the junction unmatched. Germline CDR1 and CDR2: LGHDT and YNNKEL (reference sequence). This CDR3 spans 17 amino acids. The CDR3 here is CASSQDTSGGASETQYF. CDR3 in DNA: TGTGCCAGCAGCCAAGATACTAGCGGGGGGGCCTCCGAGACCCAGTACTTC.

The V and J genes are TRBV5-1 and TRBJ1-5, with D possibly matching TRBD1 (5 bases). Germline CDR1 is SGHRS and CDR2 is YFSETQ. V lost 0 bases and J 1 base, leaving 23 bases between the germline ends. This CDR3 contains 20 residues. The CDR3 sequence is CASSLVMRAQRGESNQPQHF. In DNA form, the CDR3 reads TGCGCCAGCAGCTTGGTTATGCGGGCCCAACGGGGGGAGAGCAATCAGCCCCAGCATTTT.

The genes are TRBV7-2 and TRBJ2-7, with D uncertain. This CDR3 region has 12 residues. Germline loops: CDR1 SGHTA, CDR2 FQGNSA. V was trimmed by 5 bases and J by 4 bases, leaving 9 bases between them. CDR3 protein: CASSPTQYEQYF. The CDR3 DNA reads as TGTGCCAGCAGCCCTACACAATACGAGCAGTACTTC.

The chain combines TRBV15 with TRBJ1-2, with a tentative D call TRBD1 (5 bases). Trimming left V 3 bases short and J 4 bases short, with 9 bases between. The CDR3 has 13 amino acids. Germline-derived CDR1 and CDR2 are LNHNV and YYDKDF (reference sequence). CDR3 nucleotide sequence: TGTGCCACCAGCAGCCGGACACCCTATGGCTACACCTTC. Translation: CATSSRTPYGYTF.

V gene TRBV19 combines with J gene TRBJ1-5; 9 bases are a match to TRBD1. Germline V gene lookup returns CDR1 LNHDA and CDR2 SQIVND (reference sequence). The trim removed 5 bases at V and 0 bases at J, leaving 5 bases unmatched. The CDR3 covers 16 residues. In DNA, the CDR3 is TGTGCCAGTAGTTACGACAGGGGGAATAGCAATCAGCCCCAGCATTTT. Its translation is CASSYDRGNSNQPQHF. The full variable domain, completed using reference TRBV19 and TRBJ1-5, is DGGITQSPKYLFRKEGQNVTLSCEQNLNHDAMYWYRQDPGQGLRLIYYSQIVNDFQKGDIAEGYSVSREKKESFPLTVTSAQKNPTAFYLCASSYDRGNSNQPQHFGDGTRLSIL.

This chain uses TRBV6-6 with TRBJ1-1; possible D gene TRBD1, 6 bases. Trimming shortened V by 2 bases and J by 0 bases, and 7 bases separated the two germline ends. This CDR3 has 14 amino acids. Germline V gene sequence: CDR1 MNHNY, CDR2 SVGAGI (reference sequence). CDR3 sequence (DNA): TGTGCCAGCAGTTACACAGGGATGAACACTGAAGCTTTCTTT. This sequence encodes CASSYTGMNTEAFF.

V and J are TRBV18 and TRBJ1-1; TRBD1 might be the D (5 bases). Germline CDR1 is KGHSH and CDR2 is LQKENI. The CDR3 has 13 amino acids. Trimming shortened V by 5 bases and J by 1 base, and 8 bases separated the two germline ends. The CDR3 DNA follows: TGTGCCAGCTCAGAAGGGGCGAACACTGAAGCTTTCTTT. Translation: CASSEGANTEAFF.

This chain uses TRBV28 with TRBJ1-2, with 9 bases matching TRBD1. Unmatched junction bases numbered 8, after V lost 6 bases and J lost 3 bases. The CDR3 has 15 residues. Germline CDR1 and CDR2: MDHEN and SYDVKM. CDR3 nucleotide sequence: TGTGCCAGCAGACAGACAGGGGGATCAGACTATGGCTACACCTTC. This codes for CASRQTGGSDYGYTF.

This sequence joins TRBV24-1 and TRBJ1-5, with D perhaps TRBD1 (6 bases). Between the trimmed V and J ends, which lost 4 bases and 4 bases, there was a span of 13 bases. Germline CDR1 KGHDR, CDR2 SFDVKD. The CDR3 has 15 amino acids. This CDR3 reads CATSESPGENQPQHF. In DNA form, the CDR3 reads TGTGCCACCAGTGAGTCCCCAGGGGAAAATCAGCCCCAGCATTTT.

The rearrangement links TRBV15 to TRBJ2-7, with D possibly being TRBD2 (5 bases). This CDR3 spans 15 amino acids. Germline V CDR1 and CDR2: LNHNV, YYDKDF (reference sequence). V lost 5 bases to trimming and J lost 2 bases, with 16 bases between them. The CDR3 loop reads CATSRTSNQAYEQYF. The CDR3 nucleotides read TGTGCCACCAGCCGAACTAGTAACCAGGCCTACGAGCAGTACTTC.

The chain recombines TRBV7-2 with TRBJ2-2; 8 bases match TRBD2. The CDR3 is made up of 16 amino acids. Trimming took 7 bases from V and 5 from J; bases not matched to a gene: 12. Germline CDR1 and CDR2: SGHTA and FQGNSA. CDR3 protein: CASTPTSAVETGELFF. CDR3 sequence (DNA): TGTGCCAGCACCCCGACTAGCGCTGTGGAGACCGGGGAGCTGTTTTTT.

This clone appeared once. The rearrangement joins TRBV9 to TRBJ2-2, with D hard to call. Germline V CDR1 and CDR2: SGDLS, YYNGEE. V was pared by 0 bases and J by 1 base, with 7 bases between. CDR3 size: 15 residues. CDR3 region: CASSVDPRNTGELFF. The CDR3 nucleotides read TGTGCCAGCAGCGTAGATCCAAGGAACACCGGGGAGCTGTTTTTT.

The J gene is TRBJ1-1, the V gene TRBV28, with a tentative D call TRBD1 (6 bases). V gave up 4 bases and J gave up 0 bases, with 12 bases separating them. Germline V lookup: CDR1 MDHEN, CDR2 SYDVKM. This CDR3 has 15 amino acids. The CDR3 nucleotides read TGTGCCAGCAGTTACAGGGATGTGATGAACACTGAAGCTTTCTTT. This codes for CASSYRDVMNTEAFF.

In the case of this clone: Additional DNA sequences in this sample encode the identical CDR3. This chain links TRBV24-1 with TRBJ2-1, with D perhaps being TRBD1 or TRBD2 (5 bases each). Germline assignment: CDR1 KGHDR and CDR2 SFDVKD. The V end lost 1 base, the J end lost 0 bases, and 6 bases lay between the germline ends. This CDR3 contains 15 residues. CDR3 sequence: CATSDFGGSYNEQFF. Here the CDR3 DNA reads TGTGCCACCAGTGATTTTGGGGGCTCCTACAATGAGCAGTTCTTC.

The chain recombines TRBV11-2 with TRBJ2-3; D is undetermined. This CDR3 is 15 amino acids long. Germline CDR1 reads SGHAT; CDR2 reads FQNNGV. Trimming left V 5 bases short and J 0 bases short, with 12 bases between. CDR3 sequence reads: CASSSRVFSTDTQYF. CDR3 DNA: TGTGCCAGCAGCAGCCGGGTCTTTAGCACAGATACGCAGTATTTT.